This T cell receptor (beta chain) was found in a study of blood T cell repertoires in COVID-19. Original processing notes: How many nucleated cells were present was estimated from reference gene primer amplification. Only in-frame clones appear in the TCRdb table, and some are missing; sequencing was by immunoSEQ multiplex PCR. That table is the source of V, J and clone size, and D and trimming were worked out from the DNA. The sample shows 410,000 or so clones, approximately 89% of them seen only once. V was cut by 1 base and J by 6 bases, with 15 bases left in between. Per germline, CDR1 SGHTA and CDR2 FQGTGA. CDR3 length: 16 residues.

The sequenced material came from peripheral blood. The V and J genes are TRBV7-3 and TRBJ2-2, with D perhaps TRBD2 (6 bases). This clonotype originated in a woman between 35 and 50 years old with COVID-19, enrolled during active disease. The DNA for the CDR3 is TGTGCCAGCAGCTTAAGGGGAGGTGGGAATTCCGGGGAGCTGTTTTTT. It specifies CASSLRGGGNSGELFF.